A single sample is the source of the 14 T cell receptor beta chains below, sequenced in a study of blood T cell repertoires in COVID-19 (dated by TCRdb to 2020 to 2021). The library was made by the immunoSEQ multiplex PCR assay. TCRdb holds this immuneACCESS table with in-frame rearrangements only. Some clones are missing; in checked studies, unresolved V genes explain under half, and the rest has no known cause. This sample is represented by approximately 210,000 clones; around 81% of them were singletons. About 4% of the sample is taken by the ten largest. Sequencing was done on a sample of PBMCs or T cells enriched from blood (not recorded which). The receptors here all came from a man younger than 40 with acute COVID-19.

This clone appeared a single time. The chain is built from TRBV6-8 and TRBJ2-1; TRBD2 agrees at 13 bases. The CDR3 contains 20 residues. Trimming cost V 6 bases and J 7 bases; bases outside gene matches: 21. Per germline, CDR1 MNHGY and CDR2 SAAAGT. Here the CDR3 reads CASSPPPLCLLAGGKNEQFF. The DNA for the CDR3 is TGTGCCAGCAGCCCACCTCCACTATGTTTACTAGCGGGGGGGAAAAATGAGCAGTTCTTC.

The chain joins TRBV5-1 to TRBJ2-5; no firm D call. Trimming removed 2 bases from V and 5 bases from J, with 10 bases in between. This CDR3 is 13 amino acids long. Germline V lookup: CDR1 SGHRS, CDR2 YFSETQ. The CDR3 reads CASSFANGETQYF. CDR3 nucleotide sequence: TGCGCCAGCAGCTTCGCTAACGGTGAGACCCAGTACTTC.

This clone was seen a few times. V gene TRBV2 combines with J gene TRBJ2-7; no firm D call. The germline CDR1 and CDR2 sequences are SNHLY and FYNNEI. The CDR3 covers 13 residues. The ends were cut back, 6 bases at V and 3 bases at J, with 12 bases in the middle. CDR3 region: CASSQTAIYEQYF. The DNA for the CDR3 is TGTGCCAGCAGCCAGACTGCTATCTACGAGCAGTACTTC.

This clone was seen a handful of times. V and J are TRBV5-1 and TRBJ2-7; 7 nucleotides align to TRBD2. V lost 0 bases to trimming and J lost 7 bases; unmatched junction nucleotides: 10. This CDR3 comprises 15 residues. Germline V CDR1 and CDR2: SGHRS, YFSETQ. This chain's CDR3 is CASSLGGSRDGEQYF. CDR3 DNA: TGCGCCAGCAGCTTGGGCGGGAGCAGGGATGGGGAGCAGTACTTC.

The chain couples TRBV19 to TRBJ2-3; TRBD1 matches 7 bases. This CDR3 spans 15 amino acids. Germline values: CDR1 LNHDA, CDR2 SQIVND (reference sequence). V was pared by 5 bases and J by 3 bases, with 8 bases of the junction left unmatched. Here the CDR3 DNA reads TGTGCCAGTAGTTTGACAGGGCTCTTGACAGATACGCAGTATTTT. This encodes CASSLTGLLTDTQYF.

The CDR3 reads CASSLGDRDNEKLFF. CDR3 nucleotide sequence: TGTGCCAGCAGCTTAGGGGACAGGGATAATGAAAAACTGTTTTTT. This chain connects TRBV7-2 to TRBJ1-4; 9 positions match TRBD1. The CDR3 has 15 amino acids. Unmatched junction bases numbered 1, after V lost 1 base and J lost 4 bases. Per the germline V gene, CDR1 is SGHTA and CDR2 is FQGNSA.

This clone showed up just a few times. Other DNA sequences in the same sample also yield this CDR3. The rearrangement joins TRBV7-2 to TRBJ2-3; D may be TRBD1 (6 bases). This CDR3 region has 16 residues. V lost 5 bases and J 0 bases, leaving 15 bases between the germline ends. Germline V CDR1 and CDR2: SGHTA, FQGNSA. The DNA of the CDR3 is TGTGCCAGCAGCCCGGGGTTGGGGGCTAGCACAGATACGCAGTATTTT. Encoded protein: CASSPGLGASTDTQYF. The variable domain in full, with the rest retrieved from reference TRBV7-2 and TRBJ2-3, is GAGVSQSPSNKVTEKGKDVELRCDPISGHTALYWYRQSLGQGLEFLIYFQGNSAPDKSGLPSDRFSAERTGGSVSTLTIQRTQQEDSAVYLCASSPGLGASTDTQYFGPGTRLTVL.

The V gene is TRBV6-6, the J gene TRBJ1-1; D gene ambiguous. Germline V gene lookup returns CDR1 MNHNY and CDR2 SVGAGI (reference sequence). The V end lost 5 bases, the J end lost 1 base, and 5 bases lay between the germline ends. CDR3 size: 12 residues. The CDR3 nucleotides read TGTGCCAGCAGTAACAGGAACACTGAAGCTTTCTTT. It codes for CASSNRNTEAFF.

This clone came up once. The CDR3 DNA sequence: TGTGCCAGCAGCTTCCAGGGGAGCGGGGGGGCCAAGTTCTTC. As protein: CASSFQGSGGAKFF. The chain uses TRBV7-2 and TRBJ2-1; TRBD2 agrees at 10 bases. This CDR3 is 14 amino acids long. The germline CDR1 and CDR2 sequences are SGHTA and FQGNSA. The junction had 10 bases not matched to a gene; V was cut back by 3 bases and J by 14 bases.

The V gene is TRBV30, the J gene TRBJ1-1; D gene unclear. Germline CDR1 GTSNPN, CDR2 SVGIG (reference sequence). This CDR3 is built from 14 residues. Trimming cost V 6 bases and J 4 bases, with 18 bases left between them. CDR3 region: CACSRGPVGTEAFF. The CDR3 DNA is TGTGCCTGTTCCCGCGGCCCGGTGGGCACTGAAGCTTTCTTT.

This rearrangement joins TRBV3-1 (or the pseudogene TRBV3-2) to TRBJ1-1; maybe TRBD1 (5 bases). Trimming removed 2 bases from V and 5 bases from J, with 9 bases in between. Germline CDR1 is LGHDT and CDR2 is YNNKEL (reference sequence). The CDR3 is made up of 13 amino acids. The CDR3 nucleotides are TGTGCCAGCAGCCAAACCCGACAGACTGAAGCTTTCTTT. It yields the protein CASSQTRQTEAFF.

The gene calls are TRBV5-1 and TRBJ2-3; perhaps TRBD2 as D (6 bases). The germline V gene encodes CDR1 SGHRS and CDR2 YFSETQ. Trimming pared 4 bases from V and 4 bases from J, leaving 10 bases between. CDR3 size: 13 residues. The CDR3 coding sequence is TGCGCCAGCAGCCAGACGGGGGCAGATACGCAGTATTTT. Encoded protein: CASSQTGADTQYF.

The chain employs TRBV5-1 and TRBJ2-3; TRBD1 is a possible D gene (5 bases). The V and J ends lost 4 bases and 0 bases respectively, with 9 bases between them. The CDR3 is made up of 14 amino acids. Germline values: CDR1 SGHRS, CDR2 YFSETQ. The CDR3 spells CASSVAGSTDTQYF. The CDR3 nucleotides are TGCGCCAGCAGCGTAGCAGGGAGCACAGATACGCAGTATTTT.

V is TRBV29-1 and J is TRBJ1-5; possible D gene TRBD1, 5 bases. The germline V and J ends were trimmed by 7 bases and 6 bases, with 13 bases remaining between them. CDR1 is SQVTM, CDR2 ANQGSEA, per germline. The CDR3 is 12 amino acids. The CDR3 bases are TGCAGCGCCCGGACAAGTCCTCAGCCCCAGCATTTT. This encodes CSARTSPQPQHF.